The 32 T cell receptor beta chains presented below share a single source sample, sequenced in a study of human T cells and chemical hapten exposure. The time point is: pre-sensitization, week 0. Treatment indicated: therapeutic diphenylcyclopropenone sensitization with weekly scalp DPC. In TCRdb, the RACE reads were re-called with MiXCR into one record per CDR3 protein. The sample holds roughly 380,000 distinct CDR3 sequences; approximately 5% are singletons and the top ten take 2% to 3%. The specimen was whole blood, collected in connection with sensitization to the hapten diphenylcyclopropenone (DPC). The source of these receptors is a woman aged 45-59 years with alopecia areata. Some clones in this sample may be carry-over from other donors' samples.

There are a few counts of this clonotype. V and J are TRBV13 and TRBJ2-3; TRBD1 might be the D (6 bases). Germline V gene data show CDR1 as PRHDT and CDR2 as FYEKMQ (reference sequence). Trimming took off 2 bases at V and 2 bases at J, with 14 bases between the two ends. The CDR3 sequence is 16 residues long. The CDR3 nucleotides read TGTGCCAGCAGCTTAAGGACAGTCGGGGCCACAGATACGCAGTATTTT. Protein product: CASSLRTVGATDTQYF.

This clonotype was counted at least ten times. This chain links TRBV10-3 with TRBJ1-2, with D maybe TRBD1 (5 bases). V shed 6 bases and J shed 8 bases, with 19 bases lying between them. Germline CDR1 reads ENHRY; CDR2 reads SYGVKD. This CDR3 has 14 amino acids. The CDR3 here is CAIRGETDTSGYTF. The CDR3 DNA is TGTGCCATCAGGGGGGAGACGGACACGTCGGGCTACACCTTC.

The V gene is TRBV28, the J gene TRBJ2-1; TRBD1 matches 7 bases. Per germline, CDR1 MDHEN and CDR2 SYDVKM. Losses at the gene ends were 6 bases for V and 10 bases for J; bases not matched to a gene: 12. There are 14 residues in the CDR3. The CDR3 coding sequence is TGTGCCAGCAGCCAGGGGGACATAGGAATCGAGCAGTTCTTC. The encoded protein is CASSQGDIGIEQFF.

This clonotype was counted ten times or more. The J gene is TRBJ2-3, the V gene TRBV28; TRBD1 aligns across 7 bases. V trimming: 7 bases; J trimming: 2 bases; junction bases outside the gene matches: 9. The CDR3 length is 15 residues. In germline, CDR1 is MDHEN, CDR2 SYDVKM. The chain's CDR3 is CASTLRQGNTDTQYF. The CDR3 DNA reads as TGTGCCAGCACCCTCCGACAGGGTAACACAGATACGCAGTATTTT. The complete variable domain, with remaining parts taken from reference TRBV28 and TRBJ2-3, reads DVKVTQSSRYLVKRTGEKVFLECVQDMDHENMFWYRQDPGLGLRLIYFSYDVKMKEKGDIPEGYSVSREKKERFSLILESASTNQTSMYLCASTLRQGNTDTQYFGPGTRLTVL.

This clonotype was seen only a few times. The DNA for the CDR3 is TGCGCCAGCAGCCAAGATGAGGGTGCAGGGGGGGCCGGGGAGCTGTTTTTT. Its translation: CASSQDEGAGGAGELFF. The V gene is TRBV4-3, the J gene TRBJ2-2, with D perhaps matching TRBD1 or TRBD2 (7 bases each). This CDR3 is built from 17 residues. The germline V gene encodes CDR1 LGHNA and CDR2 YSLEER. With 0 bases removed from V and 6 bases from J, the gap between germline ends came to 17 bases.

A few counts support this clonotype. The CDR3 reads CSVDPTGGKLFF. The CDR3 DNA reads as TGCAGCGTTGACCCGACAGGGGGAAAACTGTTTTTT. The V gene is TRBV29-1, the J gene TRBJ1-4, with 9 bases aligning to TRBD1. V was clipped by 3 bases and J by 10 bases; unmatched bases: 3. Germline CDR1 reads SQVTM; CDR2 reads ANQGSEA. The CDR3 totals 12 residues.

DNA of the CDR3: TGTGCCAGCAGCCCAAGACCCCTGGAGGCGCAGTATTTT. Its translation is CASSPRPLEAQYF. V usage is TRBV9 and J usage is TRBJ2-3; possibly TRBD2 for D (5 bases). In germline, CDR1 is SGDLS, CDR2 YYNGEE. The CDR3 contains 13 residues. Trimming shortened V by 4 bases and J by 10 bases, and 16 bases separated the two germline ends.

This clonotype was detected ten times or more. The chain has TRBV5-4 and TRBJ1-2; no clear D gene. V was clipped by 2 bases and J by 8 bases, with 10 bases between them. CDR3 size: 12 residues. Germline CDR1 is SGHNT and CDR2 is YYREEE (reference sequence). The CDR3 DNA is TGTGCCAGCAGCTTAACTAATTTGGGCTACACCTTC. Its translation is CASSLTNLGYTF.

This clonotype was seen only a few times. The chain recombines TRBV2 with TRBJ1-1; D is undetermined. With 4 bases removed from V and 3 bases from J, the gap between germline ends came to 6 bases. This CDR3 is built from 12 residues. The germline V gene encodes CDR1 SNHLY and CDR2 FYNNEI. CDR3 DNA: TGTGCCAGCAGTGGAAGTTACACTGAAGCTTTCTTT. Translated, it gives CASSGSYTEAFF.

The chain combines TRBV7-9 with TRBJ2-2; D remains unclear. Germline lookup yields CDR1 SEHNR and CDR2 FQNEAQ (reference sequence). Trimming took 6 bases from V and 6 from J, leaving 11 bases between them. The CDR3 contains 13 residues. CDR3 loop: CASSLVAAGELFF. The CDR3 DNA reads as TGTGCCAGCAGTCTTGTTGCGGCCGGGGAGCTGTTTTTT.

The V and J genes are TRBV2 and TRBJ1-3; no clear D. Germline CDR1 is SNHLY and CDR2 is FYNNEI. This CDR3 spans 14 amino acids. V was cut by 11 bases and J by 2 bases, with 16 bases left in between. The CDR3 region has the DNA TGTGCCGTCCGGGTCCTCGAAGCTGGAAACACCATATATTTT. Its translation is CAVRVLEAGNTIYF.

Many counts were recorded for this clonotype. This rearrangement joins TRBV5-1 to TRBJ2-3, with TRBD1 identical over 9 bases. V shed 0 bases, J shed 5 bases, and the junction held 10 bases outside the gene matches. Germline lookup yields CDR1 SGHRS and CDR2 YFSETQ. CDR3 length: 17 amino acids. The CDR3 protein is CASSLVSRGQGKDTQYF. CDR3 DNA: TGCGCCAGCAGCTTGGTCTCTCGGGGACAGGGAAAAGATACGCAGTATTTT.

This clonotype was picked up many times. For the CDR3, the DNA is TGTGCCACCAGTGATCCAGATAGCAATCAGCCCCAGCATTTT. Its translation is CATSDPDSNQPQHF. The chain has TRBV24-1 and TRBJ1-5; D remains ambiguous. The CDR3 extends over 14 amino acids. Trimming took 3 bases from V and 0 from J, leaving 5 bases between them. Per the germline V gene, CDR1 is KGHDR and CDR2 is SFDVKD.

This clonotype was counted many times. The chain is built from TRBV29-1 and TRBJ2-1; unclear D gene. V was cut by 1 base and J by 14 bases, with 15 bases left in between. CDR3 length: 12 amino acids. The V gene's germline CDR1 is SQVTM and CDR2 ANQGSEA. CDR3 DNA: TGCAGCGTTGAAGGAATCGGTAGTAATGAGTTCTTC. It is translated as CSVEGIGSNEFF.

There are many counts of this clonotype. This chain connects TRBV28 to TRBJ2-3, with 10 positions matching TRBD1. The CDR3 has 15 amino acids. The ends lost 6 bases at V and 10 bases at J; junction bases unmatched: 13. The germline V gene encodes CDR1 MDHEN and CDR2 SYDVKM. The CDR3 spells CASRASGTGARAQYF. CDR3 sequence (DNA): TGTGCCAGCAGGGCCTCCGGGACAGGGGCCCGGGCGCAGTATTTT. Full variable domain (outside the CDR3, taken from reference TRBV28 and TRBJ2-3): DVKVTQSSRYLVKRTGEKVFLECVQDMDHENMFWYRQDPGLGLRLIYFSYDVKMKEKGDIPEGYSVSREKKERFSLILESASTNQTSMYLCASRASGTGARAQYFGPGTRLTVL.

Ten or more counts support this clonotype. This rearrangement joins TRBV6-1 to TRBJ2-7; perhaps TRBD2 as D (6 bases). CDR1 is MNHNS, CDR2 SASEGT, per germline. V lost 8 bases and J 6 bases, leaving 23 bases between the germline ends. The CDR3 consists of 15 residues. The CDR3 sequence: CASEYSGTGPGEQYF. The CDR3 DNA reads as TGTGCCAGCGAATACTCCGGGACTGGGCCGGGCGAGCAGTACTTC.

This clonotype has more than one count but fewer than ten. V gene TRBV10-3 combines with J gene TRBJ2-3, with D possibly matching TRBD2 (5 bases). V was shortened by 10 bases and J by 3 bases, with 11 bases between the two germline ends. In germline, CDR1 is ENHRY, CDR2 SYGVKD. The CDR3 consists of 12 residues. The CDR3, as DNA: TGTGCCACCTATGGGGAGACAGATACGCAGTATTTT. Translation gives CATYGETDTQYF.

This clonotype was seen a handful of times. The chain has TRBV12-3 or TRBV12-4 and TRBJ2-1, with D possibly TRBD1 on 6 matching bases. The CDR3 consists of 14 residues. The germline V and J ends were trimmed by 5 bases and 7 bases, with 15 bases remaining between them. The DNA of the CDR3 is TGTGCCAGCAGTCCACAGGGTTTAAGGAATGAGCAGTTCTTC. Translation gives CASSPQGLRNEQFF.

The genes are TRBV18 and TRBJ1-5, with D perhaps matching TRBD1 (5 bases). V lost 0 bases, J lost 8 bases, and 5 bases lay in between. Germline lookup yields CDR1 KGHSH and CDR2 LQKENI. There are 12 residues in the CDR3. The CDR3 DNA reads TGTGCCAGCTCACCACCGGGGGAGCCCCAGCATTTT. Protein: CASSPPGEPQHF.

This clonotype was counted at least ten times. This chain connects TRBV11-3 to TRBJ2-1; 10 nucleotides align to TRBD2. The CDR3 contains 15 residues. The germline gives CDR1 SGHNT, CDR2 YENEEA. J lost 6 bases, V lost 3 bases, and 5 bases had no gene match. CDR3 sequence: CASSFRAGGLNEQFF. The CDR3 region has the DNA TGTGCCAGCAGCTTCAGAGCGGGGGGGCTCAATGAGCAGTTCTTC.

This clonotype was detected many times. J is TRBJ2-7 and V is TRBV5-8; 14 bases align to TRBD2. CDR1 and CDR2 (germline): SGHTS, YDEGEE. CDR3 size: 17 residues. Unmatched junction bases numbered 13, after V lost 9 bases and J lost 2 bases. In DNA form, the CDR3 reads TGTGCCACCCTCGGACTAGCGGGGGGCCCTATACCCTACGAGCAGTACTTC. This translates into CATLGLAGGPIPYEQYF.

The table lists this clonotype with a few counts. V is TRBV7-2 and J is TRBJ1-6; 8 bases line up with TRBD1. Germline V CDR1 and CDR2: SGHTA, FQGNSA. The CDR3 covers 14 residues. V was pared by 5 bases and J by 7 bases, with 4 bases of the junction left unmatched. In DNA, the CDR3 is TGTGCCAGCAGCCCAGGGGGCGAAAATTCACCCCTCCACTTT. Encoded protein: CASSPGGENSPLHF. Full variable domain (rest looked up from reference TRBV7-2 and TRBJ1-6): GAGVSQSPSNKVTEKGKDVELRCDPISGHTALYWYRQSLGQGLEFLIYFQGNSAPDKSGLPSDRFSAERTGGSVSTLTIQRTQQEDSAVYLCASSPGGENSPLHFGNGTRLTVT.

This clonotype was seen at least ten times. This sequence joins TRBV7-9 and TRBJ2-2; 8 bases are a match to TRBD1. V dropped 2 bases and J dropped 4; count of bases not matched to a gene: 18. The CDR3 is 20 amino acids. Germline CDR1 reads SEHNR; CDR2 reads FQNEAQ (reference sequence). This CDR3 is CASSLFPYSSDREGTGELFF. CDR3 nucleotide sequence: TGTGCCAGCAGCTTATTCCCATATTCGTCGGACAGGGAAGGCACCGGGGAGCTGTTTTTT.

There are many counts of this clonotype. The rearrangement links TRBV12-3 or TRBV12-4 to TRBJ1-5; possibly TRBD1 for D (5 bases). The CDR3 length is 15 residues. V was cut by 7 bases and J by 2 bases, with 15 bases left in between. CDR3 sequence: CASTLRGVGNQPQHF. In DNA form, the CDR3 reads TGTGCCAGCACCCTCCGGGGGGTGGGCAATCAGCCCCAGCATTTT.

This clonotype was observed many times. This chain joins TRBV7-9 and TRBJ1-2, with no clear D. Germline V CDR1 and CDR2: SEHNR, FQNEAQ (reference sequence). The CDR3 spans 12 residues. Trimming cost V 5 bases and J 7 bases, with 11 bases left between them. The CDR3, as DNA: TGTGCCAGCAGCCTCACAGCGGTTGGCTACACCTTC. This sequence encodes CASSLTAVGYTF.

This clonotype was counted a few times. The V call is TRBV4-1, the J call TRBJ2-7; D is possibly TRBD1 or TRBD2 (6 bases each). Trimming took off 0 bases at V and 7 bases at J, with 13 bases between the two ends. Germline V gene sequence: CDR1 MGHRA, CDR2 YSYEKL. The CDR3 is made up of 14 amino acids. The CDR3 reads CASSQEGGPGEQYF. The CDR3 DNA reads TGCGCCAGCAGCCAAGAGGGGGGCCCGGGGGAGCAGTACTTC.

This clonotype was counted many times. This CDR3 reads CASSQSTGELFF. Here the CDR3 DNA reads TGTGCCAGCAGCCAAAGCACCGGGGAGCTGTTTTTT. The chain employs TRBV3-1 and TRBJ2-2; D call uncertain. CDR1 is LGHDT and CDR2 is YNNKEL in the germline V gene (reference sequence). The CDR3 length is 12 residues. V was trimmed by 2 bases and J by 4 bases, leaving 2 bases between them.

In this sample, this clonotype turned up many times. The rearrangement uses TRBV7-2 and TRBJ2-5; D is possibly TRBD1 (5 bases). Germline V gene data show CDR1 as SGHTA and CDR2 as FQGNSA. Trimming shortened V by 5 bases and J by 4 bases, and 23 bases separated the two germline ends. The CDR3 covers 17 residues. CDR3: CASSHLKGSFKGETQYF. The CDR3 coding sequence is TGTGCCAGCAGCCATCTTAAGGGGTCTTTCAAGGGAGAGACCCAGTACTTC.

On this clonotype itself: A clone one base away is much larger, so this may be a read error. This chain connects TRBV3-1 to TRBJ2-5, with D tentatively TRBD1 or TRBD2 (5 bases each). The length of the CDR3 is 16 residues. The germline V gene has CDR1 LGHDT and CDR2 YNNKEL (reference sequence). The CDR3 coding sequence is TGTGCCAGCAGCCAAGATGGGACCCTAAGGGTGGAGATCCAGTACTTC. Its protein is CASSQDGTLRVEIQYF.

Many counts were recorded for this clonotype. The chain couples TRBV27 to TRBJ2-7; D perhaps matches TRBD2 (5 bases). Germline CDR1 reads MNHEY; CDR2 reads SMNVEV (reference sequence). Trimming stripped 4 bases from V and 3 bases from J, with 10 bases between. This CDR3 has 13 amino acids. DNA for the CDR3: TGTGCCAGCAGTTCTGGACTGGGCTACGAGCAGTACTTC. Amino acid sequence: CASSSGLGYEQYF.

This clonotype was counted many times. The CDR3 reads CASSDRGSSYEQYF. CDR3 nucleotide sequence: TGTGCCAGCAGCGACAGGGGTTCTTCCTACGAGCAGTACTTC. The chain couples TRBV7-8 to TRBJ2-7, with 8 nucleotides matching TRBD1. Unmatched junction bases numbered 4, after V lost 5 bases and J lost 1 base. The CDR3 is made up of 14 amino acids. Per germline, CDR1 SGHVS and CDR2 FQNEAQ.

This clonotype appeared many times. V is TRBV21-1 and J is TRBJ2-2; the table's TRBD1 call for D was not verified on the DNA. TRBV21-1 is assigned pseudogene status. There are 16 residues in the CDR3. The CDR3 coding sequence is TGTGCCAGCAGCAAAGTTAAGGGGGCGAACACCGGGGAGCTGTTTTTT. Its translation is CASSKVKGANTGELFF.